Below, 21 T cell receptor beta chains from the same sample are listed, as sequenced in a study of cytotoxic CD8 clonotypes in ibrutinib-treated CLL. Method: immunoSEQ multiplex PCR; TCRdb's copy keeps in-frame clones and lacks some. The table shows roughly 180,000 clones, with under 90% occurring only once. Source: PBMCs, taken after 24 months of ibrutinib treatment. These receptor sequences come from a human donor with chronic lymphocytic leukemia.

The J gene is TRBJ2-3, the V gene TRBV7-9, with TRBD2 identical over 8 bases. The ends lost 4 bases at V and 1 base at J; junction bases unmatched: 7. There are 16 residues in the CDR3. Germline V lookup: CDR1 SEHNR, CDR2 FQNEAQ (reference sequence). CDR3 in DNA: TGTGCCAGCAGCTCGGGAGGTAGCGGGGGCACAGATACGCAGTATTTT. Amino acid sequence: CASSSGGSGGTDTQYF.

CDR3: CASSQRSTDTQYF. The CDR3 DNA sequence: TGTGCCAGCAGCCAACGCAGCACAGATACGCAGTATTTT. The V gene is TRBV7-9, the J gene TRBJ2-3; no firm D call. Germline V gene lookup returns CDR1 SEHNR and CDR2 FQNEAQ (reference sequence). The CDR3 extends over 13 amino acids. V lost 5 bases to trimming and J lost 0 bases, with 6 bases between them.

The rearrangement links TRBV2 to TRBJ1-6, with D possibly matching TRBD1 (5 bases). Germline CDR1 is SNHLY and CDR2 is FYNNEI. V lost 4 bases and J 7 bases, leaving 8 bases between the germline ends. The CDR3 spans 13 residues. This chain's CDR3 is CASSVRGNSPLHF. DNA for the CDR3: TGTGCCAGCAGTGTCCGGGGGAATTCACCCCTCCACTTT.

This clone has only one observation. The chain couples TRBV7-2 to TRBJ2-7, with D hard to call. Trimming took 5 bases from V and 2 from J, leaving 13 bases between them. The CDR3 is 14 amino acids. CDR1 is SGHTA and CDR2 is FQGNSA in the germline V gene. CDR3 in amino acids: CASSPGRTAYEQYF. The CDR3 DNA reads TGTGCCAGCAGCCCTGGACGGACCGCCTACGAGCAGTACTTC.

The chain employs TRBV6-5 and TRBJ2-7; D is perhaps TRBD2 (5 bases). The V end lost 6 bases, the J end lost 2 bases, and 11 bases lay between the germline ends. Germline CDR1 and CDR2: MNHEY and SVGAGI. The CDR3 length is 13 residues. CDR3 DNA sequence: TGTGCCAGCAGCTCCACCGGGACCTACGAGCAGTACTTC. Protein product: CASSSTGTYEQYF.

The chain is built from TRBV5-1 and TRBJ2-5, with D uncertain. Germline V lookup: CDR1 SGHRS, CDR2 YFSETQ. The CDR3 has 13 amino acids. The ends were cut back, 5 bases at V and 1 base at J, with 9 bases in the middle. CDR3 DNA sequence: TGCGCCAGCAGTCGCAATATCCAAGAGACCCAGTACTTC. It is translated as CASSRNIQETQYF.

The CDR3 nucleotides read TGTGCCAGCAGGGAGGCCGGGGAGCTGTTTTTT. Translation: CASREAGELFF. This chain joins TRBV25-1 and TRBJ2-2; tentatively, D is TRBD2 (5 bases). Deletions cut 6 bases from V and 6 bases from J, with 5 bases between. This CDR3 has 11 amino acids. Germline V gene sequence: CDR1 MGHDK, CDR2 SYGVNS. Full variable domain (missing parts from reference TRBV25-1 and TRBJ2-2): EADIYQTPRYLVIGTGKKITLECSQTMGHDKMYWYQQDPGMELHLIHYSYGVNSTEKGDLSSESTVSRIRTEHFPLTLESARPSHTSQYLCASREAGELFFGEGSRLTVL.

This chain uses TRBV7-2 with TRBJ2-7; D is possibly TRBD2 (7 bases). Trimming cost V 5 bases and J 4 bases, with 21 bases left between them. Germline-derived CDR1 and CDR2 are SGHTA and FQGNSA. The CDR3 has 16 residues. The CDR3 DNA reads as TGTGCCAGCAGCCCGCTCGGGGGGCGGGATAGATACGAGCAGTACTTC. It encodes CASSPLGGRDRYEQYF.

This chain joins TRBV18 and TRBJ2-1, with a weak D call TRBD1 (5 bases). The CDR3 has 15 amino acids. Germline loops: CDR1 KGHSH, CDR2 LQKENI. The germline V and J ends were trimmed by 3 bases and 3 bases, with 12 bases remaining between them. In DNA, the CDR3 is TGTGCCAGCTCACCTAGCAGGGCAAGCTACAATGAGCAGTTCTTC. Protein product: CASSPSRASYNEQFF.

This chain joins TRBV6-6 and TRBJ2-7; D is undetermined. V was pared by 8 bases and J by 6 bases, with 11 bases between. Germline CDR1 reads MNHNY; CDR2 reads SVGAGI (reference sequence). This CDR3 contains 11 residues. This CDR3 is CASGSLGEQYF. In DNA, the CDR3 is TGTGCCAGCGGCAGCCTTGGCGAGCAGTACTTC.

The chain is built from TRBV5-1 and TRBJ2-7; the match to TRBD2 covers 14 bases. The ends lost 7 bases at V and 4 bases at J; junction bases unmatched: 19. There are 19 residues in the CDR3. Germline V gene sequence: CDR1 SGHRS, CDR2 YFSETQ. The DNA of the CDR3 is TGCGCCAGCCCTCCCCGGGGGGACAGGGGACTAGCGGGAGTTTACGAGCAGTACTTC. Translating gives CASPPRGDRGLAGVYEQYF.

This chain joins TRBV7-6 and TRBJ1-3, with D hard to call. V was shortened by 5 bases and J by 0 bases, with 11 bases between the two germline ends. The CDR3 extends over 15 amino acids. Germline V gene lookup returns CDR1 SGHVS and CDR2 FNYEAQ. CDR3 residues: CASSRGGSSGNTIYF. Here the CDR3 DNA reads TGTGCCAGCAGCCGCGGCGGGAGCTCTGGAAACACCATATATTTT. Full variable domain (missing parts from reference TRBV7-6 and TRBJ1-3): GAGVSQSPRYKVTKRGQDVALRCDPISGHVSLYWYRQALGQGPEFLTYFNYEAQQDKSGLPNDRFSAERPEGSISTLTIQRTEQRDSAMYRCASSRGGSSGNTIYFGEGSWLTVV.

The chain combines TRBV6-5 with TRBJ1-4, with D uncertain. Deletions cut 0 bases from V and 4 bases from J, with 9 bases between. Germline-derived CDR1 and CDR2 are MNHEY and SVGAGI. The CDR3 is 15 amino acids. The CDR3 nucleotides are TGTGCCAGCAGTTACTCCACGGGATTTAATGAAAAACTGTTTTTT. This codes for CASSYSTGFNEKLFF.

This clone was detected once. This chain joins TRBV11-2 and TRBJ2-3; D gene uncertain. CDR1 is SGHAT and CDR2 is FQNNGV in the germline V gene. There are 13 residues in the CDR3. Trimming pared 0 bases from V and 14 bases from J, leaving 15 bases between. CDR3 nucleotide sequence: TGTGCCAGCAGCTTAGATTGGTCTAATCCTCCGTATTTT. Translating gives CASSLDWSNPPYF.

The rearrangement links TRBV7-9 to TRBJ1-2, with D maybe TRBD1 (5 bases). Deletions cut 2 bases from V and 5 bases from J, with 12 bases between. This CDR3 region has 14 residues. Germline CDR1 reads SEHNR; CDR2 reads FQNEAQ (reference sequence). As DNA, the CDR3 is TGTGCCAGCAGCTTATACGGGACGGCATATGGCTACACCTTC. This translates into CASSLYGTAYGYTF.

The genes are TRBV10-3 and TRBJ1-5; TRBD1 matches at 9 bases. The junction had 5 bases not matched to a gene; V was cut back by 7 bases and J by 7 bases. The CDR3 has 13 residues. Germline V gives CDR1 ENHRY, CDR2 SYGVKD. The CDR3 nucleotides are TGTGCCATCAAGGGACAGGGAGACCAGCCCCAGCATTTT. Translating gives CAIKGQGDQPQHF.

J is TRBJ2-7 and V is TRBV5-1; 10 positions match TRBD1. CDR3 size: 15 residues. Germline V gene sequence: CDR1 SGHRS, CDR2 YFSETQ. Trimming removed 2 bases from V and 10 bases from J; junction bases left unmatched: 12. CDR3 in DNA: TGCGCCAGCAGCTTAGACCTCGGGACAGGGGCTCCCCAGTACTTC. As protein: CASSLDLGTGAPQYF.

The CDR3 sequence: CASSLKRVDNQPQHF. CDR3 coding DNA: TGTGCCAGCTCACTTAAAAGGGTCGACAATCAGCCCCAGCATTTT. The gene calls are TRBV18 and TRBJ1-5; unclear D gene. V dropped 4 bases and J dropped 3 bases, with 13 bases sitting between them. The germline gives CDR1 KGHSH, CDR2 LQKENI. The CDR3 runs to 15 residues.

The chain has TRBV9 and TRBJ1-5; D call uncertain. V was trimmed by 3 bases and J by 5 bases, leaving 9 bases between them. Germline V lookup: CDR1 SGDLS, CDR2 YYNGEE. This CDR3 is built from 13 residues. The CDR3 nucleotides read TGTGCCAGCAGCGCTAACGGGGATCAGCCCCAGCATTTT. Its protein product is CASSANGDQPQHF.

V usage is TRBV27 and J usage is TRBJ2-1; 12 positions agree with TRBD1. The germline V gene has CDR1 MNHEY and CDR2 SMNVEV (reference sequence). This CDR3 spans 16 amino acids. With 4 bases clipped from V and 7 bases from J, the junction kept 8 bases outside the gene matches. The CDR3 spells CASSSSGTGGFNEQFF. In DNA form, the CDR3 reads TGTGCCAGCAGTTCTTCCGGGACAGGGGGCTTTAATGAGCAGTTCTTC.

The sample holds one count of this clone. The CDR3 DNA is TGTGCCAGCCCGGGGCTTTACGAGCAGTACTTC. It translates to CASPGLYEQYF. The chain has TRBV6-5 and TRBJ2-7; D possibly matches TRBD1 or TRBD2 (5 bases each). CDR1 MNHEY and CDR2 SVGAGI come from the germline V gene. The V end was cut by 8 bases, the J end by 4 bases, with 9 bases between. This CDR3 has 11 residues.